This TCR beta chain originates from a study of CD8 T cell repertoires and HIV-1 epitope variants. Libraries were prepared by immunoSEQ multiplex PCR; TCRdb keeps only in-frame clonotypes and omits some of them. Of about 7,100 clones listed, 55% to 80% are singletons. V was shortened by 2 bases and J by 8 bases, with 13 bases between the two germline ends. The CDR3 totals 13 residues. Germline V gene sequence: CDR1 SGHRS, CDR2 YFSETQ. On this clone itself: No antigen is known for it.

This TCR was recovered from a male donor with HIV. Specimen: cultured CD8+ T cells derived from PBMCs. The V call is TRBV5-1, the J call TRBJ1-1, with TRBD1 as a possible D gene (5 bases). CDR3: CASSFGGVGEAFF. CDR3 nucleotides: TGCGCCAGCAGCTTTGGAGGGGTCGGAGAAGCTTTCTTT.